One sample yielded the 27 T cell receptor beta chains listed below, sequenced in a study of somatic mutations in cytotoxic T cells in rheumatoid arthritis (dated by TCRdb to the late 2010s). The library came from the immunoSEQ multiplex PCR assay. The source is immuneACCESS, and TCRdb retained only in-frame sequences with V and J called. Part of the clones is not carried over; for the studies checked, unresolved V genes explain less than half of this, and the remainder is unexplained. This sample gives 6,000 to 8,000 clones in total; around 75% of them show up just once. Less than 20% of the sample is held by the ten biggest clonotypes. Source material: CD8+ T cells sorted from blood. All receptors come from an adult with rheumatoid arthritis.

The rearrangement links TRBV7-9 to TRBJ2-5; D possibly matches TRBD1 or TRBD2 (5 bases each). Germline V lookup: CDR1 SEHNR, CDR2 FQNEAQ (reference sequence). V was trimmed by 5 bases and J by 2 bases, leaving 18 bases between them. The length of the CDR3 is 16 residues. CDR3 nucleotides: TGTGCCAGCAGCCAGTGGGGGTCCGGTCGGCAAGAGACCCAGTACTTC. This encodes CASSQWGSGRQETQYF.

This rearrangement joins TRBV18 to TRBJ2-7; the match to TRBD1 covers 7 bases. The germline V gene has CDR1 KGHSH and CDR2 LQKENI. This CDR3 is 15 amino acids long. Trimming took 2 bases from V and 4 from J; bases not matched to a gene: 8. As DNA, the CDR3 is TGTGCCAGCTCACCATTGGAAGGGGGCCGGTACGAGCAGTACTTC. It is translated as CASSPLEGGRYEQYF.

This clone is judged medium-sized (0.01 to 0.1%). The chain employs TRBV5-1 and TRBJ2-7, with 8 nucleotides matching TRBD1. The junction had 6 bases not matched to a gene; V was cut back by 3 bases and J by 1 base. The germline gives CDR1 SGHRS, CDR2 YFSETQ. The CDR3 is 15 amino acids. As DNA, the CDR3 is TGCGCCAGCAGCTCCGGACAGGGAGGTTCCTACGAGCAGTACTTC. As protein: CASSSGQGGSYEQYF.

In nucleotides, the CDR3 is TGTGCCAGCAGCTTAGGCGACGCGGGGAACACAGATACGCAGTATTTT. Translated: CASSLGDAGNTDTQYF. The gene calls are TRBV7-8 and TRBJ2-3; D is possibly TRBD2 (6 bases). V lost 1 base to trimming and J lost 2 bases, with 13 bases between them. Germline V gene data show CDR1 as SGHVS and CDR2 as FQNEAQ. CDR3 length: 16 residues.

V and J are TRBV18 and TRBJ2-1, with 8 positions matching TRBD2. Germline CDR1 is KGHSH and CDR2 is LQKENI. V lost 6 bases and J lost 0; bases outside the gene matches: 10. The CDR3 extends over 17 amino acids. CDR3 sequence (DNA): TGTGCCAGCTCCCCGAGTCGGGGGGGGACCTCCTACAATGAGCAGTTCTTC. This translates into CASSPSRGGTSYNEQFF.

This clone was observed a handful of times. The chain uses TRBV7-9 and TRBJ1-1; the match to TRBD1 covers 7 bases. Trimming at V came to 8 bases and at J to 4 bases, leaving 16 bases not matched to a gene. The CDR3 covers 16 residues. Per the germline V gene, CDR1 is SEHNR and CDR2 is FQNEAQ (reference sequence). DNA of the CDR3: TGTGCCAGCGTTGGCAGGGCAGGGGGTCTGGGCACTGAAGCTTTCTTT. It encodes CASVGRAGGLGTEAFF.

The chain links TRBV7-2 to TRBJ1-4, with D unclear. This CDR3 contains 16 residues. Per germline, CDR1 SGHTA and CDR2 FQGNSA. V was clipped by 5 bases and J by 7 bases, with 20 bases between them. CDR3 nucleotide sequence: TGTGCCAGCAGCCCCCGGTTGGGGAGGCTGGGTGAAAAACTGTTTTTT. Protein product: CASSPRLGRLGEKLFF.

J is TRBJ2-3 and V is TRBV4-1, with unresolved D. The CDR3 loop spans 15 amino acids. Germline values: CDR1 MGHRA, CDR2 YSYEKL. Trimming left V 7 bases short and J 0 bases short, with 14 bases between. DNA of the CDR3: TGCGCCAGCACCTCCCGCCAGGATAGCACAGATACGCAGTATTTT. Translating gives CASTSRQDSTDTQYF.

J is TRBJ2-1 and V is TRBV5-5; D call uncertain. The CDR3 totals 13 residues. V gave up 0 bases and J gave up 7 bases, with 8 bases separating them. From germline, CDR1 is SGHKS and CDR2 YYEKEE (reference sequence). The CDR3 region has the DNA TGTGCCAGCAGCTTGGCCAAGAGAAATGAGCAGTTCTTC. Translation: CASSLAKRNEQFF.

In its sample, this clone is medium-sized. The chain joins TRBV5-5 to TRBJ2-7, with TRBD1 as a possible D gene (6 bases). The CDR3 runs 14 residues. Trimming cost V 0 bases and J 3 bases, with 10 bases left between them. CDR1 and CDR2 (germline): SGHKS, YYEKEE (reference sequence). Here the CDR3 reads CASSLAGQLYEQYF. The CDR3 nucleotides read TGTGCCAGCAGCTTGGCGGGACAACTCTACGAGCAGTACTTC.

In its sample, this clone is medium-sized. J is TRBJ2-5 and V is TRBV2, with D perhaps TRBD2 (5 bases). Germline V gene data show CDR1 as SNHLY and CDR2 as FYNNEI. There are 14 residues in the CDR3. V was trimmed by 4 bases and J by 5 bases, leaving 14 bases between them. The DNA for the CDR3 is TGTGCCAGCAGTGGTACTAGGGCCCAGGAGACCCAGTACTTC. This translates into CASSGTRAQETQYF.

The V and J genes are TRBV9 and TRBJ1-6; 9 bases match TRBD1. This CDR3 region has 15 residues. Trimming cost V 3 bases and J 11 bases; bases outside gene matches: 9. CDR1 is SGDLS, CDR2 YYNGEE, per germline. The CDR3, as DNA: TGTGCCAGCAGCGCCGGACAGGGGTCTGGGCCACCCCTCCACTTT. Protein product: CASSAGQGSGPPLHF.

In its sample, this clone was seen once. The chain links TRBV6-1 to TRBJ1-5; D not certain. This CDR3 has 16 amino acids. The V and J ends lost 4 bases and 4 bases respectively, with 17 bases between them. Germline CDR1 MNHNS, CDR2 SASEGT. This CDR3 reads CASSARPLQLNQPQHF. In nucleotides, the CDR3 is TGTGCCAGCAGTGCCCGACCCCTACAACTAAATCAGCCCCAGCATTTT.

The CDR3 here is CASSLGAASGEQYF. The CDR3 DNA reads TGTGCCAGCAGCTTGGGGGCAGCCTCCGGAGAGCAGTACTTC. The chain carries TRBV5-4 and TRBJ2-7, with D hard to call. The V and J ends lost 0 bases and 7 bases respectively, with 14 bases between them. Germline V lookup: CDR1 SGHNT, CDR2 YYREEE (reference sequence). The CDR3 contains 14 residues.

The chain links TRBV30 to TRBJ2-1; 9 bases match TRBD2. V gave up 3 bases and J gave up 9 bases; unmatched junction bases: 12. The CDR3 is made up of 15 amino acids. Germline loops: CDR1 GTSNPN, CDR2 SVGIG (reference sequence). CDR3 amino acids: CAWSPRGGLIGEQFF. CDR3 nucleotide sequence: TGTGCCTGGAGCCCGCGGGGGGGTCTAATCGGTGAGCAGTTCTTC.

DNA of the CDR3: TGCGCCAGCAGCGTCGGACAGGACACTGAAGCTTTCTTT. Residues: CASSVGQDTEAFF. The genes are TRBV5-1 and TRBJ1-1, with TRBD1 matching 7 bases. Germline-derived CDR1 and CDR2 are SGHRS and YFSETQ. Trimming removed 4 bases from V and 3 bases from J; junction bases left unmatched: 3. This CDR3 region has 13 residues.

This chain connects TRBV2 to TRBJ1-1, with 8 bases lining up with TRBD1. The CDR3 is made up of 14 amino acids. Germline V lookup: CDR1 SNHLY, CDR2 FYNNEI. The J segment lost 6 bases and the V segment lost 10 bases, leaving 13 bases of the junction unmatched. In nucleotides, the CDR3 is TGTGCCACTAAAATAGGGACAGGCGATTCTGAAGCTTTCTTT. It codes for CATKIGTGDSEAFF. The full variable domain, in which reference TRBV2 and TRBJ1-1 provide the parts outside the CDR3, is EPEVTQTPSHQVTQMGQEVILRCVPISNHLYFYWYRQILGQKVEFLVSFYNNEISEKSEIFDDQFSVERPDGSNFTLKIRSTKLEDSAMYFCATKIGTGDSEAFFGQGTRLTVV.

The chain couples TRBV19 to TRBJ2-1; 7 bases are a match to TRBD1. With 5 bases clipped from V and 2 bases from J, the junction kept 6 bases outside the gene matches. CDR3 length: 15 residues. The germline gives CDR1 LNHDA, CDR2 SQIVND (reference sequence). For the CDR3, the DNA is TGTGCCAGTAGTCCCTGGACAGGCGCCTACAATGAGCAGTTCTTC. Translated, it gives CASSPWTGAYNEQFF.

This clone was counted between two and nine times. The chain has TRBV2 and TRBJ2-2; D unclear. CDR3 length equals 13 residues. Germline V lookup: CDR1 SNHLY, CDR2 FYNNEI. The germline V and J ends were trimmed by 9 bases and 1 base, with 9 bases remaining between them. The CDR3 sequence: CASGPLNTGELFF. CDR3 in DNA: TGTGCCAGTGGGCCCTTGAACACCGGGGAGCTGTTTTTT.

This clone has just one count. V and J are TRBV15 and TRBJ2-5; TRBD1 matches 7 bases. With V trimmed by 3 bases and J by 3 bases, 10 bases remained unmatched. The CDR3 consists of 16 residues. Germline CDR1 LNHNV, CDR2 YYDKDF (reference sequence). In DNA form, the CDR3 reads TGTGCCACCAGCAGGGGGACCGGCCAGGGGGAAGAGACCCAGTACTTC. Translation: CATSRGTGQGEETQYF.

The chain carries TRBV7-6 and TRBJ1-1; the D is unclear. V was cut by 0 bases and J by 4 bases, with 12 bases left in between. Germline CDR1 SGHVS, CDR2 FNYEAQ. The CDR3 totals 15 residues. CDR3 in DNA: TGTGCCAGCAGCTTAGCAGACACCCGAACCACTGAAGCTTTCTTT. It encodes CASSLADTRTTEAFF.

This clone occurred once. The J gene is TRBJ1-5, the V gene TRBV19, with TRBD1 identical over 9 bases. The V gene's germline CDR1 is LNHDA and CDR2 SQIVND (reference sequence). The CDR3 extends over 16 amino acids. The J segment lost 1 base and the V segment lost 4 bases, leaving 5 bases of the junction unmatched. DNA of the CDR3: TGTGCCAGTAGTACTCCAGGACAGGGGAGCAATCAGCCCCAGCATTTT. This translates into CASSTPGQGSNQPQHF.

The gene calls are TRBV5-1 and TRBJ1-3; possibly TRBD1 for D (5 bases). The CDR3 runs 14 residues. Germline-derived CDR1 and CDR2 are SGHRS and YFSETQ. Trimming shortened V by 2 bases and J by 8 bases, and 14 bases separated the two germline ends. This CDR3 is CASSLEDIRDTIYF. The CDR3 nucleotides read TGCGCCAGCAGCTTAGAGGACATCCGGGACACCATATATTTT.

The chain links TRBV19 to TRBJ2-2, with a possible D match to TRBD1 (5 bases). The CDR3 has 13 residues. Germline values: CDR1 LNHDA, CDR2 SQIVND (reference sequence). V gave up 7 bases and J gave up 2 bases, with 8 bases separating them. CDR3 coding DNA: TGTGCCAGTACCCAGGGTAACACCGGGGAGCTGTTTTTT. Protein product: CASTQGNTGELFF.

The chain links TRBV5-3 to TRBJ1-1, with D possibly matching TRBD1 (6 bases). TRBV5-3 qualifies as an ORF whose function is uncertain. CDR3 size: 10 residues. The CDR3 bases are TGTGTACAGGGTTGTCCTGGGGCTTTCTTT. It translates to CVQGCPGAFF.

The CDR3 DNA follows: TGTGCCAGCTCACAGATCAGGACAGGCAATACAGATACGCAGTATTTT. Protein product: CASSQIRTGNTDTQYF. The chain uses TRBV18 and TRBJ2-3; 7 bases match TRBD1. The CDR3 has 16 residues. Germline V lookup: CDR1 KGHSH, CDR2 LQKENI. Trimming cost V 4 bases and J 3 bases; bases outside gene matches: 10.

V and J are TRBV28 and TRBJ2-3; D perhaps matches TRBD2 (6 bases). V was shortened by 2 bases and J by 7 bases, with 16 bases between the two germline ends. The CDR3 consists of 15 residues. Germline-derived CDR1 and CDR2 are MDHEN and SYDVKM. CDR3 region: CASSLRGGTANTQYF. CDR3 sequence (DNA): TGTGCCAGCAGTTTAAGGGGAGGTACAGCAAATACGCAGTATTTT.